This T cell receptor beta chain came from a study of cytomegalovirus exposure and HLA in healthy donors. Germline V gives CDR1 SQVTM, CDR2 ANQGSEA. This CDR3 is 12 amino acids long. V lost 5 bases, J lost 2 bases, and 9 bases lay in between. The PCR employed 60 Vbeta primers together with 13 Jbeta primers. Assay: immunoSEQ multiplex PCR; the TCRdb copy retains only in-frame clones and omits some. Of about 98,000 clones listed, 55% to 80% are singletons. Sampled while nominally healthy, donors likely had unrecorded immune exposures. This clone has just a few counts. The chain recombines TRBV29-1 with TRBJ2-5, with D possibly TRBD2 on 5 matching bases. The TCR originated in a female donor in good health and CMV-seronegative. The specimen was PBMCs. The CDR3 loop is CSVRTGQETQYF. In DNA form, the CDR3 reads TGCAGCGTTAGGACGGGACAAGAGACCCAGTACTTC.